This T cell receptor beta chain was profiled in a study of blood T cell repertoires in COVID-19. Across the whole study: T cells, B-cell-depleted T cells, or PBMCs supplied cDNA or gDNA.

Generated by immunoSEQ multiplex PCR, the TCRdb table keeps only in-frame clones and is missing some. Among approximately 100,000 clones listed, around 89% were seen once. V was trimmed by 2 bases and J by 8 bases, leaving 15 bases between them. Germline-derived CDR1 and CDR2 are MNHEY and SVGAGI. This CDR3 has 15 residues. Input material: peripheral blood. The TCR comes from a human donor with acute or convalescent COVID-19. The donor label of this sample is uncertain. The V gene is TRBV6-5, the J gene TRBJ1-4, with D hard to call. The CDR3 DNA sequence: TGTGCCAGCAGTTACACGGGATCTCGGATGGAAAAACTGTTTTTT. Its protein product is CASSYTGSRMEKLFF.